What follows are 19 T cell receptor beta chains derived from one specimen sequenced in a study of shared clonotypes between healthy human individuals. Measured with immunoSEQ multiplex PCR; TCRdb has only the in-frame clones, and not every one. The data hold some 680,000 clones, with about 80% observed a single time. The specimen was memory CD4+ T cells sorted from blood. Subset specified: CD45RA-negative fraction. All receptors come from a woman in her 30s in good health.

The V call is TRBV28, the J call TRBJ2-7, with D perhaps TRBD2 (5 bases). Per the germline V gene, CDR1 is MDHEN and CDR2 is SYDVKM. This CDR3 has 14 amino acids. The germline V and J ends were trimmed by 6 bases and 4 bases, with 16 bases remaining between them. The CDR3, as DNA: TGTGCCAGCAGCTTACCGGGGAAGAAGTACGAGCAGTACTTC. This encodes CASSLPGKKYEQYF.

J is TRBJ1-1 and V is TRBV5-1, with D hard to call. The CDR3 covers 14 residues. From germline, CDR1 is SGHRS and CDR2 YFSETQ. Trimming took off 1 base at V and 1 base at J, with 8 bases between the two ends. CDR3 amino acids: CASSLSPGNTEAFF. CDR3 DNA: TGCGCCAGCAGCTTGTCCCCCGGGAACACTGAAGCTTTCTTT.

This clone has a handful of counts. The chain joins TRBV2 to TRBJ1-3; D not certain. The ends were cut back, 6 bases at V and 0 bases at J, with 15 bases in the middle. Germline CDR1 reads SNHLY; CDR2 reads FYNNEI. The CDR3 is 16 residues long. The chain's CDR3 is CASRGFRRSSGNTIYF. The CDR3 nucleotides are TGTGCCAGCAGAGGCTTCCGCCGGAGCTCTGGAAACACCATATATTTT.

The chain combines TRBV5-4 with TRBJ2-2; D remains unclear. Germline CDR1 and CDR2: SGHNT and YYREEE (reference sequence). This CDR3 has 15 amino acids. V lost 3 bases, J lost 5 bases, and 14 bases lay in between. CDR3 region: CASSSKATRTGELFF. The CDR3 DNA sequence: TGTGCCAGCAGCTCGAAGGCGACTCGGACCGGGGAGCTGTTTTTT.

The rearrangement links TRBV5-1 to TRBJ1-4, with D maybe TRBD1 (5 bases). CDR1 is SGHRS, CDR2 YFSETQ, per germline. V dropped 7 bases and J dropped 0 bases, with 22 bases sitting between them. The CDR3 is 18 residues long. The CDR3 DNA follows: TGCGCCAGCGCCCTGGACAAGAGATCGCTTGCAACTAATGAAAAACTGTTTTTT. As protein: CASALDKRSLATNEKLFF.

This chain uses TRBV9 with TRBJ1-2; D is possibly TRBD1 (5 bases). Looked up from germline, CDR1 is SGDLS and CDR2 is YYNGEE. Trimming stripped 4 bases from V and 3 bases from J, with 13 bases between. This CDR3 spans 14 amino acids. The CDR3 here is CASSPDSAYYGYTF. CDR3 DNA sequence: TGTGCCAGCAGCCCCGACAGCGCTTACTATGGCTACACCTTC.

This chain uses TRBV18 with TRBJ2-7; no reliable D call. Per the germline V gene, CDR1 is KGHSH and CDR2 is LQKENI. This CDR3 has 15 amino acids. Trimming removed 2 bases from V and 0 bases from J, with 11 bases in between. CDR3 DNA: TGTGCCAGCTCACCAGGGGTGGGAAGCTCCTACGAGCAGTACTTC. Translating gives CASSPGVGSSYEQYF.

This clone appeared many times. Within the sample, other DNA sequences also encode this same CDR3. V gene TRBV20-1 combines with J gene TRBJ2-7; D is ambiguous. V lost 3 bases and J lost 1, with 4 bases in between. This CDR3 region has 11 residues. Germline V lookup: CDR1 DFQATT, CDR2 SNEGSKA (reference sequence). The CDR3 protein is CSASASYEQYF. The CDR3 DNA follows: TGCAGTGCTAGTGCGTCCTACGAGCAGTACTTC.

Comment on this clone: Other DNA sequences in this specimen translate into the identical CDR3. The chain recombines TRBV5-1 with TRBJ2-7; 8 nucleotides match TRBD1. Germline lookup yields CDR1 SGHRS and CDR2 YFSETQ. V was clipped by 4 bases and J by 6 bases; unmatched bases: 9. The CDR3 consists of 14 residues. CDR3 protein: CASSPGTGTLEQYF. CDR3 nucleotide sequence: TGCGCCAGCAGCCCCGGGACAGGAACCCTCGAGCAGTACTTC.

This CDR3 reads CAWRIRGGYEQYF. CDR3 DNA: TGTGCCTGGAGAATCAGGGGAGGCTACGAGCAGTACTTC. The chain has TRBV30 and TRBJ2-7; D possibly matches TRBD1 or TRBD2 (6 bases each). The germline V and J ends were trimmed by 3 bases and 3 bases, with 12 bases remaining between them. The germline CDR1 and CDR2 sequences are GTSNPN and SVGIG (reference sequence). The CDR3 covers 13 residues.

The chain carries TRBV6-5 and TRBJ1-2; D is ambiguous. CDR1 is MNHEY and CDR2 is SVGAGI in the germline V gene. This CDR3 is 12 amino acids long. V lost 5 bases and J lost 5, with 9 bases in between. DNA of the CDR3: TGTGCCAGCAGTCCACACGCATATGGCTACACCTTC. Translation: CASSPHAYGYTF.

The chain employs TRBV2 and TRBJ2-7; no clear D. V was pared by 4 bases and J by 3 bases, with 7 bases between. The CDR3 is 12 amino acids. Germline V gives CDR1 SNHLY, CDR2 FYNNEI. The CDR3 region is CASSALFYEQYF. The CDR3 region has the DNA TGTGCCAGCAGTGCTCTTTTCTACGAGCAGTACTTC.

The V gene is TRBV5-1, the J gene TRBJ1-3; D is undetermined. V lost 4 bases and J 4 bases, leaving 12 bases between the germline ends. The CDR3 runs 14 residues. CDR1 is SGHRS and CDR2 is YFSETQ in the germline V gene. CDR3 loop: CASSPVGSGNTIYF. Written as DNA, the CDR3 is TGCGCCAGCAGCCCGGTAGGGTCAGGAAACACCATATATTTT.

The V gene is TRBV28, the J gene TRBJ1-5; 8 nucleotides line up with TRBD1. The CDR3 contains 19 residues. The junction had 16 bases not matched to a gene; V was cut back by 3 bases and J by 3 bases. Germline V lookup: CDR1 MDHEN, CDR2 SYDVKM. The CDR3 loop reads CASSLLAGGANRNNQPQHF. The CDR3, as DNA: TGTGCCAGCAGTTTGTTGGCAGGGGGCGCGAATCGGAACAATCAGCCCCAGCATTTT.

The chain couples TRBV6-5 to TRBJ2-7; 7 bases are a match to TRBD1. CDR1 is MNHEY, CDR2 SVGAGI, per germline. This CDR3 has 16 residues. V was clipped by 4 bases and J by 2 bases; unmatched bases: 11. DNA of the CDR3: TGTGCCAGCAGTTCCGCCGGGACAGTCCCCCCCTACGAGCAGTACTTC. Protein: CASSSAGTVPPYEQYF.

This chain links TRBV11-2 with TRBJ2-5; unclear D gene. The germline V gene has CDR1 SGHAT and CDR2 FQNNGV. Between the trimmed V and J ends, which lost 0 bases and 7 bases, there was a span of 3 bases. This CDR3 spans 11 amino acids. Written as DNA, the CDR3 is TGTGCCAGCAGCTTAGAATCGACCCAGTACTTC. This encodes CASSLESTQYF.

This chain joins TRBV28 and TRBJ1-4; D possibly corresponds to TRBD1 (5 bases). Trimming stripped 7 bases from V and 7 bases from J, with 19 bases between. In germline, CDR1 is MDHEN, CDR2 SYDVKM. The CDR3 sequence is 15 residues long. For the CDR3, the DNA is TGTGCCAGCACCTTGCTTGGGGGGAAGGGTGAAAAACTGTTTTTT. It encodes CASTLLGGKGEKLFF.

The chain's CDR3 is CASSLRTGFVDTQYF. CDR3 nucleotides: TGTGCCAGCAGCCTCAGGACAGGGTTCGTCGATACGCAGTATTTT. V gene TRBV7-8 combines with J gene TRBJ2-3; 8 nucleotides align to TRBD1. CDR1 and CDR2 (germline): SGHVS, FQNEAQ. V dropped 5 bases and J dropped 6; count of bases not matched to a gene: 10. This CDR3 has 15 amino acids.

V gene TRBV6-1 combines with J gene TRBJ1-2; D is possibly TRBD1 (6 bases). This CDR3 is 13 amino acids long. The V and J ends lost 2 bases and 8 bases respectively, with 12 bases between them. The germline gives CDR1 MNHNS, CDR2 SASEGT. CDR3 residues: CASSERGPRGYTF. The DNA for the CDR3 is TGTGCCAGCAGTGAACGGGGGCCGAGGGGCTACACCTTC.